The clone carrying this TCR beta chain was counted only a few times. Its cognate antigen is unknown. TCRdb keeps only in-frame clones here, not all; method: immunoSEQ multiplex PCR. The repertoire holds approximately 65,000 clones, with roughly 80% as singletons. As for time point: blood 4 weeks post-SBRT, at nephrectomy. The treatment here: 15 Gy SBRT to primary tumor, nephrectomy 4 weeks later. Serial blood draws occurred at baseline and 2 and 4 weeks post-SBRT. The patient's renal cell carcinoma had clear cell pathology. The data are from a study of radiation and T cells in renal cell carcinoma. Points from the study as a whole: Pretreatment tumor biopsies were lacking, so baseline clonotypes are unknown. From baseline, blood top tumor clonotypes peaked at 2 weeks post-radiation.

The starting material was blood, obtained from a patient whose treatment included radiotherapy and nephrectomy. The TCR originated in a man aged 55 to 70 with renal cell carcinoma.

The CDR3 coding sequence is TGTGCCAGCCTCTCCGGGACAGCCTCCTACGAGCAGTACTTC. Protein product: CASLSGTASYEQYF. V usage is TRBV28 and J usage is TRBJ2-7, with TRBD1 matching 7 bases. CDR3 length equals 14 residues. The V gene's germline CDR1 is MDHEN and CDR2 SYDVKM. V lost 8 bases, J lost 0 bases, and 7 bases stayed unmatched.